This T cell receptor (beta chain) was identified during a study of shared clonotypes between healthy human individuals. In the study overall: Three plates were used per donor for CD4 naive, three for CD4 memory, two for CD8 naive and one for CD8 memory.

About this clone itself: No antigen is known for it.

Germline CDR1 and CDR2: MDHEN and SYDVKM. This CDR3 is 15 amino acids long. V was cut by 8 bases and J by 5 bases, with 21 bases left in between. Using immunoSEQ multiplex PCR, the repertoire was profiled, and TCRdb retains in-frame clones only, with some absent. The sample holds 2.3 million or so clones; more than 85% are singletons and the top ten take around 0.4%. Points from the study as a whole: The represented genetic and exposure-history diversity was limited by the small number of donors. Rarefaction analysis demonstrated incomplete sorted-subset sequencing notwithstanding large depth. Among donors, sharing of clonotypes was expected to be affected by sequencing depth.

The rearrangement uses TRBV28 and TRBJ2-5; D perhaps matches TRBD2 (5 bases). The receptor comes from a man between 18 and 35 years old in good health. Some clones in this sample may be carry-over from other donors' samples. The sequencing input was naive CD4+ T cells from PBMCs. Documented subset: CD45RA+ positively selected. For the CDR3, the DNA is TGTGCCAGCGGCGGAACGCCCCACTCGGGGGAGACCCAGTACTTC. Translation gives CASGGTPHSGETQYF.